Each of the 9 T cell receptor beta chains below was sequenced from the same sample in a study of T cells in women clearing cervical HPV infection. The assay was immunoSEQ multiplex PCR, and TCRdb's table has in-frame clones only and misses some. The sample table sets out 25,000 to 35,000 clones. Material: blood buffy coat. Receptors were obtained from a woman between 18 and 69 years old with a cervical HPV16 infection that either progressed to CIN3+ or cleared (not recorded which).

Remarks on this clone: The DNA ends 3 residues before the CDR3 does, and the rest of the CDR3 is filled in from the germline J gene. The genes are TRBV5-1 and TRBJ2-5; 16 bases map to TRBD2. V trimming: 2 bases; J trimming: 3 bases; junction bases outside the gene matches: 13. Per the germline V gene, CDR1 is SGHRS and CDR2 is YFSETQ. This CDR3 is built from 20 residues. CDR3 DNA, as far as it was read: TGCGCCAGCAGCTTCAGCTTTGGGACTAGCGGGGGGGCCGGGGAAGAGACC. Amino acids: CASSFSFGTSGGAGEET. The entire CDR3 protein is CASSFSFGTSGGAGEETQYF.

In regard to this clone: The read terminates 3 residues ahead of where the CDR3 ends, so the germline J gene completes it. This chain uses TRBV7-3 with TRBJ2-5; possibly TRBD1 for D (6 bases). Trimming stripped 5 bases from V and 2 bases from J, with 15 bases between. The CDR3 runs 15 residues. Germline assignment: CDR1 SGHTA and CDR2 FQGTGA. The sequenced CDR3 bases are TGTGCCAGCAGCCCTACAGGGAATCGACAAGAGACC. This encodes CASSPTGNRQET. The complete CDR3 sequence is CASSPTGNRQETQYF.

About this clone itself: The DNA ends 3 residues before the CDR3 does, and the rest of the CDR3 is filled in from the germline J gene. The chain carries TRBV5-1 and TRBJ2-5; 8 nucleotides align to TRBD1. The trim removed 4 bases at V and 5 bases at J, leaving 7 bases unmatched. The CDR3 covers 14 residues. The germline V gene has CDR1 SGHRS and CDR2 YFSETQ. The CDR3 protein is CASSPGQGWETQYF. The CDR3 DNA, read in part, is TGCGCCAGCAGCCCCGGACAGGGCTGGGAGACC. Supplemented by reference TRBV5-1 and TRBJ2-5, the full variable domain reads KAGVTQTPRYLIKTRGQQVTLSCSPISGHRSVSWYQQTPGQGLQFLFEYFSETQRNKGNFPGRFSGRQFSNSRSEMNVSTLELGDSALYLCASSPGQGWETQYFGPGTRLLVL.

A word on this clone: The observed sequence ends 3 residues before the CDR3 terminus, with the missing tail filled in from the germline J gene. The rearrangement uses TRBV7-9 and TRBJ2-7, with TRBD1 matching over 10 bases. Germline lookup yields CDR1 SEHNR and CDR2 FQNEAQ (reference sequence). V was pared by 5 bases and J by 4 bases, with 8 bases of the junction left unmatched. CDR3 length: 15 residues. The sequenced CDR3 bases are TGTGCCAGCAGCCTTAGTGGACAGGGGGGATACGAG. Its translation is CASSLSGQGGYE. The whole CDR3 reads CASSLSGQGGYEQYF.

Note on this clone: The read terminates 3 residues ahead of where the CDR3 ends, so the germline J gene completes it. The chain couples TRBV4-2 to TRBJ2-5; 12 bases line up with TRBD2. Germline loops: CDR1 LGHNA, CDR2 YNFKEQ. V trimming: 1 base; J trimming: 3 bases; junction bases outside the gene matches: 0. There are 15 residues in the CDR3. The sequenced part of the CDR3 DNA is TGTGCCAGCAGCCAAGGGACTAGCGGGAAAGAGACC. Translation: CASSQGTSGKET. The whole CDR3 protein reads CASSQGTSGKETQYF.

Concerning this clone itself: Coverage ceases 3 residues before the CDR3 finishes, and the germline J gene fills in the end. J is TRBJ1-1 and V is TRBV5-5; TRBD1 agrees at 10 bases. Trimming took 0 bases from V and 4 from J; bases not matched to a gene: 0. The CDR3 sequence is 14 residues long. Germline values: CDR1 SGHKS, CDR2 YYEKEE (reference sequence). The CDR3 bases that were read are TGTGCCAGCAGCTTGGGGACAGGGGGCACTGAA. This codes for CASSLGTGGTE. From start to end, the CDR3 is CASSLGTGGTEAFF.

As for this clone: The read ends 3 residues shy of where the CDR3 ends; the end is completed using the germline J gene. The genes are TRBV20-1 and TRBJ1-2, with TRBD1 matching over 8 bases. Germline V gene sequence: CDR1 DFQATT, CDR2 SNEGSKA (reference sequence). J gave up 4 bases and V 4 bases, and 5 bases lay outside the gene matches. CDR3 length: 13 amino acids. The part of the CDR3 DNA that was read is TGCAGTGCTAAAACAGGGGGAATCTATGGC. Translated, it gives CSAKTGGIYG. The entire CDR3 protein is CSAKTGGIYGYTF.

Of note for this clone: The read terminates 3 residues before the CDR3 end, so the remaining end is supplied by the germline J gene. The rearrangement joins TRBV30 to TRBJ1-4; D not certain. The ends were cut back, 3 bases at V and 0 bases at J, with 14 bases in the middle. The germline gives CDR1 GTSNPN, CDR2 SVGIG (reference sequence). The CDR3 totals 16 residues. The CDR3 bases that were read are TGTGCCTGGAGCCGACACGCCGTAACAACTAATGAAAAA. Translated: CAWSRHAVTTNEK. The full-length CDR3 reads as CAWSRHAVTTNEKLFF.

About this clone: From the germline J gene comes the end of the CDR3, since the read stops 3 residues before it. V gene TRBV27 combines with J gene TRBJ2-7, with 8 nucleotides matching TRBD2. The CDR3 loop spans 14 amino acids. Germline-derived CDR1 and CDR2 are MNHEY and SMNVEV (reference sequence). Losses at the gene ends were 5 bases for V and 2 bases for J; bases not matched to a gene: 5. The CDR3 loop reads CASSLSGGPYEQYF. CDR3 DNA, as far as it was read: TGTGCCAGCAGTCTCAGCGGGGGCCCCTACGAG.